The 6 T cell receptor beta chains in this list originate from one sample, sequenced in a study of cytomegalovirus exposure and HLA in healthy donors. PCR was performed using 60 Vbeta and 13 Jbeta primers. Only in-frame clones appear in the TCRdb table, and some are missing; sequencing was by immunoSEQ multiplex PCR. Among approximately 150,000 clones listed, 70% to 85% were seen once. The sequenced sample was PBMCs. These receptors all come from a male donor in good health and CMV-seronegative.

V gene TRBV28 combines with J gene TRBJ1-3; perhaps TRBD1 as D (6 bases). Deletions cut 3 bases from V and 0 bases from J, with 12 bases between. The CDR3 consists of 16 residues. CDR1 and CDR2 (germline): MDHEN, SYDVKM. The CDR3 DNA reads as TGTGCCAGCAGTTTGCTACAGGGCGTCTCTGGAAACACCATATATTTT. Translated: CASSLLQGVSGNTIYF.

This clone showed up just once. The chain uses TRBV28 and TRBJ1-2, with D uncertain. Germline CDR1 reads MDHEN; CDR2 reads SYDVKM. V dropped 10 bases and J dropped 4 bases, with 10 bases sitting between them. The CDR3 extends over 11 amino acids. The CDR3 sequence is CAIIDTYGYTF. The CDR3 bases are TGTGCCATCATCGACACCTATGGCTACACCTTC.

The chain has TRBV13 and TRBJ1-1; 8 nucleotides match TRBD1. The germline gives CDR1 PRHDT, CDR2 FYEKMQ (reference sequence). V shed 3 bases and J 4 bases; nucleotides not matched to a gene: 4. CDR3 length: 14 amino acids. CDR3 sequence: CASSFWTGRTEAFF. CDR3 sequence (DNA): TGTGCCAGCAGCTTCTGGACAGGGCGCACTGAAGCTTTCTTT. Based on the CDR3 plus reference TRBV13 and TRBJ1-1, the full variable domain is AAGVIQSPRHLIKEKRETATLKCYPIPRHDTVYWYQQGPGQDPQFLISFYEKMQSDKGSIPDRFSAQQFSDYHSELNMSSLELGDSALYFCASSFWTGRTEAFFGQGTRLTVV.

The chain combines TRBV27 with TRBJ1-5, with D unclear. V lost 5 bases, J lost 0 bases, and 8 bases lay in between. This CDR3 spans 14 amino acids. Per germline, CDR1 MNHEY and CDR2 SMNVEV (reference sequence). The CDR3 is CASSRAGSNQPQHF. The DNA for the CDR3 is TGTGCCAGCAGTCGAGCGGGTAGCAATCAGCCCCAGCATTTT.

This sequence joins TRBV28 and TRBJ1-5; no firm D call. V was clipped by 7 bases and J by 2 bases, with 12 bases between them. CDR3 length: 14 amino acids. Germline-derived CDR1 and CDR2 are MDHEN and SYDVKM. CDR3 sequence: CASTFIAGNQPQHF. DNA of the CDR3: TGTGCCAGCACCTTCATCGCAGGCAATCAGCCCCAGCATTTT.

The CDR3 DNA reads TGTGCCAGCAGCTTGGGGCTAGCGGGATTCTCCTACGAGCAGTACTTC. Translated: CASSLGLAGFSYEQYF. The chain uses TRBV5-6 and TRBJ2-7; the match to TRBD2 covers 9 bases. The CDR3 runs 16 residues. The germline gives CDR1 SGHDT, CDR2 YYEEEE. Trimming took 0 bases from V and 0 from J; bases not matched to a gene: 4.